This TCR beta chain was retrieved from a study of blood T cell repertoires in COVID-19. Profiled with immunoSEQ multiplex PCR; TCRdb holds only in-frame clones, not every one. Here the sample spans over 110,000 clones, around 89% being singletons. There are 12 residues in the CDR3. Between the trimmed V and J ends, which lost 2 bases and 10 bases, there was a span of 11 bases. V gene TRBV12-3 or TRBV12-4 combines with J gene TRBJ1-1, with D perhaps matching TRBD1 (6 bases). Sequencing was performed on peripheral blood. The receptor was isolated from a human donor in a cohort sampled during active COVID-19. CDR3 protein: CASSLRGGAAFF. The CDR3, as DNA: TGTGCCAGCAGTTTAAGAGGGGGAGCAGCTTTCTTT.